Sequencing of this T cell receptor beta chain was carried out in a study of shared clonotypes between healthy human individuals. Study-level results: The researchers took only blood, and tissue repertoires probably look different.

Division of CD4+ cells produced a CD45RA+ naive subset and a CD45RA-negative memory subset. Turning to this clone: The antigen is unknown.

Produced via immunoSEQ multiplex PCR; TCRdb's table is partial and in-frame only. The sample yields 2 million to 2.5 million clones, roughly 93% seen once. The CDR3 is 17 residues long. CDR1 and CDR2 from the germline V gene are SGHRS and YFSETQ. With 0 bases clipped from V and 6 bases from J, the junction kept 8 bases outside the gene matches. The source of this sequence is a man aged 18 to 35 in good health. Some clones in this sample may be carry-over from other donors' samples. Sequenced: naive CD4+ T cells from PBMCs. The subset is: CD45RA+ positively selected. The J gene is TRBJ2-1, the V gene TRBV5-1; 11 bases map to TRBD2. CDR3: CASSLVGLAGGGNEQFF. In DNA form, the CDR3 reads TGCGCCAGCAGCTTGGTAGGGCTAGCGGGAGGCGGCAATGAGCAGTTCTTC.